The 15 T cell receptor beta chains presented below share a single source sample, sequenced in a study of T and B cells in COVID-19 patients. Each TRB amplification used roughly 240-550 ng of genomic DNA from blood. Multiplex PCR with BIOMED2 TRB-A/B primer pools amplified TRB rearrangements. Each CDR3 protein gets one entry after TCRdb re-called the multiplex PCR reads with MiXCR. The sample has approximately 20,000 distinct CDR3 sequences; approximately 28% are singletons. Material for sequencing was blood. These receptors were obtained from a human donor who had recovered from COVID-19.

Only a few counts were recorded for this clonotype. The chain carries TRBV5-1 and TRBJ2-1; no firm D call. The V and J ends lost 3 bases and 2 bases respectively, with 9 bases between them. Germline V CDR1 and CDR2: SGHRS, YFSETQ. The CDR3 is made up of 14 amino acids. CDR3 loop: CASSSDGAYNEQFF. The CDR3 DNA sequence: TGCGCCAGCAGCTCGGACGGAGCCTACAATGAGCAGTTCTTC.

The chain couples TRBV5-1 to TRBJ1-5; D call uncertain. CDR3 length equals 16 residues. The V and J ends lost 4 bases and 3 bases respectively, with 17 bases between them. Germline loops: CDR1 SGHRS, CDR2 YFSETQ. For the CDR3, the DNA is TGCGCCAGCAGCCCCGGGTCCAGTTCCCACAATCAGCCCCAGCATTTT. This encodes CASSPGSSSHNQPQHF.

In the case of this clonotype: A much bigger clone sits one base away, suggesting this may be a read error. The chain links TRBV30 to TRBJ2-1, with 13 bases lining up with TRBD2. Losses at the gene ends were 1 base for V and 10 bases for J; bases not matched to a gene: 10. This CDR3 comprises 16 residues. CDR1 and CDR2 (germline): GTSNPN, SVGIG (reference sequence). As DNA, the CDR3 is TGTGCCTGGAGTGGGACTAGCGGGGGCAGCTCCTACGAGCAGTTCTTC. Protein product: CAWSGTSGGSSYEQFF.

Relative to its sample, this clonotype is medium-sized. The chain is built from TRBV30 and TRBJ2-1, with 10 positions matching TRBD2. CDR3 length: 16 amino acids. The V gene end was trimmed by 2 bases and the J gene end by 4 bases; junction bases not matched to a gene: 8. CDR1 and CDR2 from the germline V gene are GTSNPN and SVGIG (reference sequence). CDR3 in amino acids: CAWSTSGIEAYNEQFF. The CDR3 DNA reads as TGTGCCTGGAGTACTAGCGGGATTGAGGCTTACAATGAGCAGTTCTTC. The full variable domain, in which reference TRBV30 and TRBJ2-1 provide the parts outside the CDR3, is SQTIHQWPATLVQPVGSPLSLECTVEGTSNPNLYWYRQAAGRGLQLLFYSVGIGQISSEVPQNLSASRPQDRQFILSSKKLLLSDSGFYLCAWSTSGIEAYNEQFFGPGTRLTVL.

This clonotype was observed a few times. The chain is built from TRBV6-5 and TRBJ2-7; 7 nucleotides agree with TRBD1. Trimming removed 6 bases from V and 3 bases from J; junction bases left unmatched: 20. Looked up from germline, CDR1 is MNHEY and CDR2 is SVGAGI. The CDR3 loop spans 18 amino acids. The DNA of the CDR3 is TGTGCCAGCAGGTCACGACAGGGCGTGAGCCCCCTAGGCTACGAGCAGTACTTC. It encodes CASRSRQGVSPLGYEQYF.

The rearrangement links TRBV7-9 to TRBJ2-7; 12 bases align to TRBD1. V lost 2 bases, J lost 3 bases, and 17 bases stayed unmatched. This CDR3 region has 20 residues. Germline V gene lookup returns CDR1 SEHNR and CDR2 FQNEAQ (reference sequence). The CDR3: CASSLPEGTGGFRDYYEQYF. In DNA form, the CDR3 reads TGTGCCAGCAGCTTACCCGAGGGGACAGGGGGCTTCAGGGATTACTACGAGCAGTACTTC.

This clonotype is medium-sized by share. This chain connects TRBV29-1 to TRBJ2-7; TRBD1 is a possible D gene (6 bases). CDR3 length: 11 amino acids. V was trimmed by 4 bases and J by 7 bases, leaving 11 bases between them. Germline CDR1 and CDR2: SQVTM and ANQGSEA. CDR3 DNA sequence: TGCAGCGTTGTTGGGACAAGGGAGCAGTACTTC. The encoded protein is CSVVGTREQYF.

This chain links TRBV7-9 with TRBJ2-1, with D hard to call. The CDR3 sequence is 16 residues long. CDR1 is SEHNR, CDR2 FQNEAQ, per germline (reference sequence). V was clipped by 5 bases and J by 1 base, with 15 bases between them. CDR3 in amino acids: CASSLQAPKSYNEQFF. The CDR3 DNA reads TGTGCCAGCAGCCTCCAGGCACCAAAATCCTACAATGAGCAGTTCTTC. Supplemented by reference TRBV7-9 and TRBJ2-1, the full variable domain reads DTGVSQNPRHKITKRGQNVTFRCDPISEHNRLYWYRQTLGQGPEFLTYFQNEAQLEKSRLLSDRFSAERPKGSFSTLEIQRTEQGDSAMYLCASSLQAPKSYNEQFFGPGTRLTVL.

This clonotype was detected only a few times. The chain couples TRBV12-3 or TRBV12-4 to TRBJ1-4, with TRBD1 matching 7 bases. With V trimmed by 4 bases and J by 5 bases, 10 bases remained unmatched. The CDR3 has 16 residues. The DNA of the CDR3 is TGTGCCAGCAGTTACACCGACAGGGAACGGAATGAAAAACTGTTTTTT. Translated, it gives CASSYTDRERNEKLFF.

This clonotype has more than one count but fewer than ten. The V gene is TRBV6-5, the J gene TRBJ2-4, with a weak D call TRBD2 (7 bases). The germline V gene encodes CDR1 MNHEY and CDR2 SVGAGI. The V and J ends lost 3 bases and 1 base respectively, with 13 bases between them. There are 16 residues in the CDR3. CDR3 nucleotide sequence: TGTGCCAGCAGTTATAGGGGCGGGGGCGCCAAAAACATTCAGTACTTC. Translated: CASSYRGGGAKNIQYF.

The chain couples TRBV5-1 to TRBJ1-5, with 10 bases fitting TRBD1. Germline values: CDR1 SGHRS, CDR2 YFSETQ. With 7 bases clipped from V and 6 bases from J, the junction kept 10 bases outside the gene matches. The CDR3 loop spans 15 amino acids. The CDR3: CASSLTGGAGQPQHF. In DNA, the CDR3 is TGCGCCAGCTCATTGACAGGGGGCGCGGGTCAGCCCCAGCATTTT.

J is TRBJ1-4 and V is TRBV6-5, with 9 positions matching TRBD1. The CDR3 spans 16 residues. Germline V gene data show CDR1 as MNHEY and CDR2 as SVGAGI. V lost 4 bases and J lost 8; bases outside the gene matches: 11. The CDR3 sequence is CASSSGLGQGDEKLFF. DNA for the CDR3: TGTGCCAGCAGTTCCGGATTGGGACAGGGAGACGAAAAACTGTTTTTT.

This clonotype is labeled as medium-sized. The genes are TRBV19 and TRBJ2-7, with 11 bases matching TRBD1. This CDR3 contains 13 residues. V lost 6 bases, J lost 5 bases, and 3 bases stayed unmatched. Germline-derived CDR1 and CDR2 are LNHDA and SQIVND (reference sequence). CDR3 amino acids: CASRRTGGDEQYF. The CDR3 DNA is TGTGCCAGTAGGCGGACAGGGGGCGACGAGCAGTACTTC.

This rearrangement joins TRBV29-1 to TRBJ2-3; D not resolved. The V gene lost 5 bases and the J gene lost 1 base, with 10 bases spanning the gap. This CDR3 is 13 amino acids long. Germline V gives CDR1 SQVTM, CDR2 ANQGSEA. This CDR3 is CSVLGQGTDTQYF. The CDR3 nucleotides are TGCAGCGTTCTCGGGCAGGGCACAGATACGCAGTATTTT.

This clonotype was picked up many times. The chain is built from TRBV27 and TRBJ2-7; 11 bases line up with TRBD1. The V gene's germline CDR1 is MNHEY and CDR2 SMNVEV (reference sequence). The trim removed 7 bases at V and 3 bases at J, leaving 5 bases unmatched. This CDR3 spans 14 amino acids. In nucleotides, the CDR3 is TGTGCCAGCAAAGGGACAGGGGGTCTCTACGAGCAGTACTTC. As protein: CASKGTGGLYEQYF.